Below, one T cell receptor beta chain is given with its context. Its cognate antigen is unknown. Its ends do not fully match the called genes, so a read error is possible. TCRdb itself ran the reads through MiXCR, one entry per CDR3 protein. The table has about 150,000 distinct CDR3 sequences, roughly a quarter seen once. The sample belongs to a study of T cell repertoires in cytomegalovirus infection. Across the whole study: CMV infection together with matching HLA type was indicated by public TCR beta signatures. The study's findings and limits: CMV carriers with the relevant HLA were identified by cumulative public TCR beta family frequency. HLA-C-restricted CMV clonotypes gave the most frequent clonotype in two of eight donors.

CDR1 and CDR2 (germline): SEHNR, FQNEAQ (reference sequence). This CDR3 spans 15 amino acids. The source of this sequence is a human donor in good health (CMV status not recorded). Some clones in this sample may be carry-over from other donors' samples. The sequenced material came from PBMCs. The gene calls are TRBV7-9 and TRBJ1-4; D uncertain. The CDR3 nucleotides are TGTGCCAGCAGCCGCTCAGTGGGCCAGAATGAAAAACTGTCTTTT. It is translated as CASSRSVGQNEKLSF.